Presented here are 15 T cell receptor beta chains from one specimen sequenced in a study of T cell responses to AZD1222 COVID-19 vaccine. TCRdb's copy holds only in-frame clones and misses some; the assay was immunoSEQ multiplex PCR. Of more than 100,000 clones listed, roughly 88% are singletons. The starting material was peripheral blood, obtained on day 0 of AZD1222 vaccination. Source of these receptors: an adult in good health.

The CDR3 region is CASAHRVRENIQYF. DNA for the CDR3: TGTGCCAGCGCCCACAGGGTTCGAGAAAACATTCAGTACTTC. The chain has TRBV19 and TRBJ2-4; D may be TRBD1 (6 bases). The V gene lost 9 bases and the J gene lost 5 bases, with 17 bases spanning the gap. CDR3 length: 14 residues. Germline CDR1 LNHDA, CDR2 SQIVND (reference sequence).

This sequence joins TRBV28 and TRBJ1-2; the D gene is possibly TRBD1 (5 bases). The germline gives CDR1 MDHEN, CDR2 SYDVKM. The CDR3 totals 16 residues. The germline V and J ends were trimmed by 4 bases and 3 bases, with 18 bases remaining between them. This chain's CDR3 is CASSSRDELLDYGYTF. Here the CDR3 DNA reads TGTGCCAGCAGTTCAAGGGACGAATTGCTCGACTATGGCTACACCTTC.

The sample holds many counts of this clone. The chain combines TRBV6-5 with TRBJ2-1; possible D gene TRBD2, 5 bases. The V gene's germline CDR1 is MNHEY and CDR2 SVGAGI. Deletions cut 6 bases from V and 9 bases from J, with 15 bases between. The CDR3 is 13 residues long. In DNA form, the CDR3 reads TGTGCCAGCAGCCCCTACCCCCGGGGTGAGCAGTTCTTC. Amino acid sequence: CASSPYPRGEQFF.

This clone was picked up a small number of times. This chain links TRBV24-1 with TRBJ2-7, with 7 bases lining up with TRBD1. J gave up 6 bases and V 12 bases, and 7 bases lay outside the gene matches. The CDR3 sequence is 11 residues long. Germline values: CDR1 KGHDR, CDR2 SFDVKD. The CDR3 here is CAVGTVGEQYF. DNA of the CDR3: TGTGCCGTTGGGACAGTGGGCGAGCAGTACTTC.

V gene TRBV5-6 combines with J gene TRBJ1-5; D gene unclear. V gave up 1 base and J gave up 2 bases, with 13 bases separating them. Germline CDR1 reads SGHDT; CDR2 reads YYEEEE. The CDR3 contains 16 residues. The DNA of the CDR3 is TGTGCCAGCAGCTTGAAAATTGGCAGCGGCAATCAGCCCCAGCATTTT. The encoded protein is CASSLKIGSGNQPQHF.

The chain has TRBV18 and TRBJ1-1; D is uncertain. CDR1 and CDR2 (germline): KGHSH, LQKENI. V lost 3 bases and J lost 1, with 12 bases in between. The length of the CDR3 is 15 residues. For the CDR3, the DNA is TGTGCCAGCTCACCTCTATGGGAGGGGAACACTGAAGCTTTCTTT. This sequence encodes CASSPLWEGNTEAFF.

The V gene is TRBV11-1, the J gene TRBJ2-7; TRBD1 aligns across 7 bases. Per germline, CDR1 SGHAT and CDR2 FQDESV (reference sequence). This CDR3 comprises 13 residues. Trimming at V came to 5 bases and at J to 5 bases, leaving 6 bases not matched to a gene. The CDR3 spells CASSQGDRNEQYF. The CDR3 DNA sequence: TGTGCCAGCAGCCAGGGGGATAGGAACGAGCAGTACTTC.

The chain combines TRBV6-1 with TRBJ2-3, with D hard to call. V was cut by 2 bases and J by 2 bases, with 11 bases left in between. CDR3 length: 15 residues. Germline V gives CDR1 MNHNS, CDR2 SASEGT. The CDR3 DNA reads TGTGCCAGCAGTGAAATGGGATCGAACACAGATACGCAGTATTTT. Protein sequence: CASSEMGSNTDTQYF.

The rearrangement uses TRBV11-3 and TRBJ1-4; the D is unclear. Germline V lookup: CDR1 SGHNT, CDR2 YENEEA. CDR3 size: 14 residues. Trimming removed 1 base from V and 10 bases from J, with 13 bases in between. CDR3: CASSLGEIGGKLFF. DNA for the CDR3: TGTGCCAGCAGCTTAGGCGAAATCGGCGGAAAACTGTTTTTT.

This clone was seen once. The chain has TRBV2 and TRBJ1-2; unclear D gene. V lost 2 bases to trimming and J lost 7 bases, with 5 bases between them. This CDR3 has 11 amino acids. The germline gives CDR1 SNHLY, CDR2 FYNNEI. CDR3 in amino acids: CASSESGGYTF. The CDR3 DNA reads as TGTGCCAGCAGTGAATCGGGTGGCTACACCTTC.

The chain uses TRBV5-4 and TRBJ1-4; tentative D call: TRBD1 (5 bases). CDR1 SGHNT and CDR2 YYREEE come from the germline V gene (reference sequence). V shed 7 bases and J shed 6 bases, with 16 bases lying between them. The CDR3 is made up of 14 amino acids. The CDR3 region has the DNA TGTGCCAGCGCCCCGGGCCTGGGGGATGAAAAACTGTTTTTT. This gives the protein CASAPGLGDEKLFF.

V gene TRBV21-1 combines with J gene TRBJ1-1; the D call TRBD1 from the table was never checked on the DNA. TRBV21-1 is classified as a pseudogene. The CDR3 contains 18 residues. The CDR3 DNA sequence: TGTGCCAGCAGCAAAGAGGGGGGCCAGGGGGTCGTGAACACTGAAGCTTTCTTT. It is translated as CASSKEGGQGVVNTEAFF.

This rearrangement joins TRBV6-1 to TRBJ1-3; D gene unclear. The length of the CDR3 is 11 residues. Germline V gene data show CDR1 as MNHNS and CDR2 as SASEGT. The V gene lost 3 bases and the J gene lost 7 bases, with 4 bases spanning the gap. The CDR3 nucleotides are TGTGCCAGCAGTGAGTGGAACACCATATATTTT. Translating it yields CASSEWNTIYF.

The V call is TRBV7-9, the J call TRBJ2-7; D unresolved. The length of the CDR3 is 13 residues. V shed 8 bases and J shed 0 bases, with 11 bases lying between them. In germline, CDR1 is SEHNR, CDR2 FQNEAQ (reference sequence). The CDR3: CASGASSSYEQYF. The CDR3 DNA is TGTGCCAGCGGAGCGTCAAGCTCCTACGAGCAGTACTTC.

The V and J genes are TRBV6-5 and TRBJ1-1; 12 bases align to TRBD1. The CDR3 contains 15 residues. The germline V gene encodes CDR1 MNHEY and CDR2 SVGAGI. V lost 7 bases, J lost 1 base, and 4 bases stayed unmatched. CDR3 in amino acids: CASNRDRGQNTEAFF. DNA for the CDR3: TGTGCCAGCAACCGGGACAGGGGGCAGAACACTGAAGCTTTCTTT.